One sample yielded the 14 T cell receptor beta chains listed below, sequenced in a study of blood T cell repertoires in COVID-19. Sequencing used immunoSEQ multiplex PCR; TCRdb keeps in-frame clones, though not all of them. The table shows about 330,000 clones, with around nine tenths occurring only once. Sequences were obtained from PBMCs or T cells enriched from blood (not recorded which). All receptors derive from a woman in her thirties who had recovered from COVID-19.

The gene calls are TRBV9 and TRBJ1-2, with D perhaps matching TRBD1 (5 bases). Trimming stripped 4 bases from V and 3 bases from J, with 13 bases between. CDR1 and CDR2 (germline): SGDLS, YYNGEE. This CDR3 comprises 14 residues. The CDR3 loop reads CASSSLGGDYGYTF. CDR3 in DNA: TGTGCCAGCAGCTCACTGGGGGGGGACTATGGCTACACCTTC.

The J gene is TRBJ1-4, the V gene TRBV19, with 9 bases that match TRBD1. V lost 6 bases to trimming and J lost 4 bases; unmatched junction nucleotides: 3. Germline values: CDR1 LNHDA, CDR2 SQIVND (reference sequence). CDR3 length: 14 residues. CDR3 region: CASSRTGDNEKLFF. The CDR3 nucleotides are TGTGCCAGTAGCCGGACAGGGGATAATGAAAAACTGTTTTTT.

The chain recombines TRBV4-1 with TRBJ2-7, with D perhaps TRBD2 (5 bases). The CDR3 is 16 amino acids. The germline V and J ends were trimmed by 3 bases and 1 base, with 16 bases remaining between them. The germline V gene has CDR1 MGHRA and CDR2 YSYEKL. The CDR3 coding sequence is TGCGCCAGCAGCCAGGGTCATGACGGGGTGTCCTACGAGCAGTACTTC. Protein sequence: CASSQGHDGVSYEQYF.

This clone was counted a few times. V and J are TRBV2 and TRBJ1-5, with D perhaps matching TRBD1 (5 bases). V was clipped by 5 bases and J by 8 bases, with 13 bases between them. The V gene's germline CDR1 is SNHLY and CDR2 FYNNEI. CDR3 length: 13 amino acids. In nucleotides, the CDR3 is TGTGCCAGCAGTATGACAGTCTCCGAGCCCCAGCATTTT. Protein: CASSMTVSEPQHF.

In this sample, this clone turned up once. The chain couples TRBV12-3 or TRBV12-4 to TRBJ1-5; D is unclear. V gave up 8 bases and J gave up 4 bases, with 9 bases separating them. CDR3 length: 12 residues. The CDR3 DNA reads as TGTGCCAGCCACGGAGGTAATCAGCCCCAGCATTTT. It specifies CASHGGNQPQHF.

This chain joins TRBV9 and TRBJ2-1; 11 bases are a match to TRBD1. V was clipped by 4 bases and J by 7 bases; unmatched bases: 10. The CDR3 covers 16 residues. Germline loops: CDR1 SGDLS, CDR2 YYNGEE. The CDR3 bases are TGTGCCAGCAGCCCTAGGGGGGACAGGGGGACGAATGAGCAGTTCTTC. Protein sequence: CASSPRGDRGTNEQFF.

V is TRBV10-3 and J is TRBJ2-3; tentatively, D is TRBD1 (6 bases). V was cut by 0 bases and J by 0 bases, with 10 bases left in between. The CDR3 extends over 16 amino acids. CDR1 and CDR2 from the germline V gene are ENHRY and SYGVKD. CDR3 in amino acids: CAISESLGQSTDTQYF. The DNA for the CDR3 is TGTGCCATCAGTGAGTCGTTGGGACAAAGCACAGATACGCAGTATTTT.

This clone was seen more than once but under ten times. V and J are TRBV2 and TRBJ1-4; D remains unclear. Germline CDR1 SNHLY, CDR2 FYNNEI. The V and J ends lost 4 bases and 5 bases respectively, with 5 bases between them. The CDR3 loop spans 12 amino acids. The CDR3 sequence is CASSVRNEKLFF. The CDR3 coding sequence is TGTGCCAGCAGTGTCAGAAATGAAAAACTGTTTTTT.

This clone was observed a handful of times. The chain combines TRBV6-5 with TRBJ1-6, with D unclear. V was pared by 7 bases and J by 9 bases, with 13 bases between. The CDR3 spans 13 residues. CDR1 and CDR2 (germline): MNHEY, SVGAGI. The CDR3 is CASNDKSGSPLHF. The CDR3 nucleotides are TGTGCCAGCAACGACAAGAGTGGTTCACCCCTCCACTTT.

This rearrangement joins TRBV7-2 to TRBJ2-5, with 8 bases aligning to TRBD2. J was trimmed by 5 bases and V by 3 bases; bases with no gene match: 20. Germline V gives CDR1 SGHTA, CDR2 FQGNSA. The CDR3 loop spans 19 amino acids. CDR3 in DNA: TGTGCCAGCAGCTTGTCGGGGGGGCAATCCCCCGAAATGAGGGAGACCCAGTACTTC. Amino acid sequence: CASSLSGGQSPEMRETQYF. The entire variable domain, with the rest obtained from reference TRBV7-2 and TRBJ2-5, is as follows: GAGVSQSPSNKVTEKGKDVELRCDPISGHTALYWYRQSLGQGLEFLIYFQGNSAPDKSGLPSDRFSAERTGGSVSTLTIQRTQQEDSAVYLCASSLSGGQSPEMRETQYFGPGTRLLVL.

The V gene is TRBV5-1, the J gene TRBJ1-1; 7 nucleotides line up with TRBD1. Germline CDR1 and CDR2: SGHRS and YFSETQ. Trimming cost V 5 bases and J 7 bases; bases outside gene matches: 11. The CDR3 totals 14 residues. The DNA of the CDR3 is TGCGCCAGCAGTCCCTGGTATGGGACAGATGAAGCTTTCTTT. Its translation: CASSPWYGTDEAFF.

This clone was seen more than once but under ten times. The chain recombines TRBV2 with TRBJ1-1; tentative D call: TRBD1 (6 bases). CDR1 and CDR2 (germline): SNHLY, FYNNEI. CDR3 length: 10 amino acids. The germline V and J ends were trimmed by 10 bases and 11 bases, with 14 bases remaining between them. In nucleotides, the CDR3 is TGTGCCACCTCGTCAGGGGAGGCTTTCTTT. Protein: CATSSGEAFF.

V usage is TRBV6-2 or TRBV6-3 and J usage is TRBJ1-5, with D possibly matching TRBD1 (6 bases). CDR3 length: 14 residues. Trimming removed 2 bases at V and 6 bases at J, with 11 bases between. The germline V gene has CDR1 MNHEY and CDR2 SVGEGT. The CDR3 coding sequence is TGTGCCAGCAGTTACGGGACACTGGGTCAGCCCCAGCATTTT. Translating gives CASSYGTLGQPQHF.

This CDR3 is CASGRADGYTF. In nucleotides, the CDR3 is TGTGCCAGCGGGAGGGCCGATGGCTACACCTTC. This chain links TRBV27 with TRBJ1-2; D is unresolved. The ends were cut back, 8 bases at V and 6 bases at J, with 10 bases in the middle. CDR3 length: 11 amino acids. Germline CDR1 MNHEY, CDR2 SMNVEV (reference sequence).